The rows below give T cell receptor beta chains drawn from one sample of a study of identical twins. TCRdb re-analysed the 5' RACE reads in MiXCR, keeping a single row per CDR3 protein. The sample contains about 890,000 distinct CDR3 sequences, 9% to 15% of which appear only once. The sample also formed part of further work on yellow fever vaccine responses in identical twins.

Sequencing was carried out using PBMCs. Receptors were obtained from a woman aged 18-35 years in good health. Each CDR3 is given with its conserved first and last residue. The order of the fields is clone size, D gene, J gene, V gene, CDR3 protein, CDR3 DNA. The D gene is left open where the match is weak. Clone size appears in some rows only: once, few, many, or a class for an expanded clone.

.,.,TRBJ1-5,TRBV24-1,CATSERGAGSHQPQHF,TGTGCCACCAGTGAAAGGGGGGCAGGGAGCCATCAGCCCCAGCATTTT
few,TRBD1,TRBJ1-5,TRBV7-6,CASSKGQGYNQPQHF,TGTGCCAGCAGCAAGGGACAGGGTTACAATCAGCCCCAGCATTTT
.,TRBD2,TRBJ2-3,TRBV11-2,CASSSLNGAGGTDTQYF,TGTGCCAGCAGCTCCTTAAATGGGGCGGGAGGGACAGATACGCAGTATTTT
.,.,TRBJ2-7,TRBV13,CASSQGTTYEQYF,TGTGCCAGCAGCCAGGGGACCACCTACGAGCAGTACTTC
many,.,TRBJ1-5,TRBV28,CASSAGSNQPQHF,TGTGCCAGCAGTGCGGGGAGCAATCAGCCCCAGCATTTT
few,.,TRBJ2-1,TRBV6-5,CASSYSWGLEYNEQFF,TGTGCCAGCAGTTACTCATGGGGGTTAGAGTACAATGAGCAGTTCTTC
many,TRBD1,TRBJ2-1,TRBV6-1,CASSPGQGTNEQFF,TGTGCCAGCAGCCCGGGACAGGGGACCAATGAGCAGTTCTTC
few,TRBD2,TRBJ2-4,TRBV12-3/TRBV12-4,CASSFGTSGYKNIQYF,TGTGCCAGCAGTTTCGGGACTAGCGGATACAAAAACATTCAGTACTTC
many,.,TRBJ2-7,TRBV20-1,CSAREAGGIYEQYF,TGCAGTGCTAGGGAGGCTGGAGGGATCTACGAGCAGTACTTC
few,.,TRBJ2-2,TRBV5-4,CASSWTGSRREVGTGELFF,TGTGCCAGCAGCTGGACAGGTTCCCGGCGGGAGGTGGGCACCGGGGAGCTGTTTTTT
few,.,TRBJ2-2,TRBV7-8,CASSLEIRGELFF,TGTGCCAGCAGCTTAGAGATCCGAGGGGAGCTGTTTTTT
few,.,TRBJ1-4,TRBV6-1,CASMNQKSATNEKLFF,TGTGCCAGCATGAATCAGAAAAGTGCAACTAATGAAAAACTGTTTTTT
.,.,TRBJ2-4,TRBV19,CASSGTQGRENIQYF,TGTGCCAGTAGTGGTACTCAGGGTAGGGAAAACATTCAGTACTTC
few,.,TRBJ2-6,TRBV6-2/TRBV6-3,CASTLKLADGANVLTF,TGTGCCAGCACCCTAAAGCTGGCAGATGGGGCCAACGTCCTGACTTTC
few,TRBD1,TRBJ1-3,TRBV4-2,CASSTGQAGSGNTIYF,TGTGCCAGCAGCACAGGACAGGCCGGCTCTGGAAACACCATATATTTT
few,.,TRBJ1-1,TRBV7-9,CASSEWTENTEAFF,TGTGCCAGCAGCGAGTGGACGGAGAACACTGAAGCTTTCTTT
.,.,TRBJ1-1,TRBV20-1,CSARGFQGFDTEAFF,TGCAGTGCTAGAGGTTTCCAGGGCTTTGACACTGAAGCTTTCTTT
.,.,TRBJ2-2,TRBV12-3/TRBV12-4,CASTRYGGRNTGELFF,TGTGCCAGCACCCGATACGGGGGCAGGAACACCGGGGAGCTGTTTTTT
.,TRBD2,TRBJ2-2,TRBV3-1,CAARASGAINTGELFF,TGTGCCGCCCGGGCTAGCGGGGCGATCAACACCGGGGAGCTGTTTTTT
.,TRBD1,TRBJ2-4,TRBV12-3/TRBV12-4,CASSHPGTGENIQYF,TGTGCCAGCAGCCACCCCGGGACAGGGGAAAACATTCAGTACTTC
.,TRBD1,TRBJ2-7,TRBV4-2,CASSQENRGAYEQYF,TGTGCCAGCAGCCAAGAGAACAGGGGGGCCTACGAGCAGTACTTC
few,.,TRBJ1-2,TRBV14,CASTKGVGYGYTF,TGTGCCAGCACCAAGGGGGTTGGTTATGGCTACACCTTC
few,TRBD2,TRBJ2-2,TRBV9,CASSILAGSAGELFF,TGTGCCAGCAGCATATTAGCGGGCTCGGCCGGGGAGCTGTTTTTT
many,.,TRBJ1-2,TRBV4-1,CASSQGTYGYTF,TGCGCCAGCAGCCAAGGGACCTATGGCTACACCTTC
.,.,TRBJ2-2,TRBV11-1,CASSLRVVSNTGELFF,TGTGCCAGCAGCTTAAGAGTCGTGTCGAACACCGGGGAGCTGTTTTTT
few,.,TRBJ2-3,TRBV7-9,CASSQGSSGTDTQYF,TGTGCCAGCAGCCAGGGATCGTCGGGCACAGATACGCAGTATTTT
few,TRBD1,TRBJ1-2,TRBV28,CASSSNGQGHYGYTF,TGTGCCAGCAGTTCAAATGGACAGGGCCACTATGGCTACACCTTC
few,.,TRBJ1-2,TRBV28,CASSFAFTSNYGYTF,TGTGCCAGCAGTTTTGCGTTCACGTCAAACTATGGCTACACCTTC
.,.,TRBJ1-1,TRBV29-1,CSVGGREAFF,TGCAGCGTTGGAGGGAGGGAGGCTTTCTTT
few,TRBD2,TRBJ2-3,TRBV20-1,CSARDRGGLAGFTDTQYF,TGCAGTGCTAGAGATCGGGGAGGGCTAGCGGGTTTCACAGATACGCAGTATTTT
few,.,TRBJ1-1,TRBV5-8,CASSQTGSGNTEAFF,TGTGCCAGCAGCCAGACAGGATCAGGGAACACTGAAGCTTTCTTT
.,.,TRBJ2-3,TRBV2,CASSDHTTSSTDTQYF,TGTGCCAGCAGTGATCACACTACCTCTAGCACAGATACGCAGTATTTT
.,.,TRBJ2-1,TRBV6-5,CASSYSWSPPYIEQFF,TGTGCCAGCAGTTACTCTTGGAGTCCCCCCTACATTGAGCAGTTCTTC
.,.,TRBJ1-3,TRBV29-1,CSARAERDGQNPTPSGNTIYF,TGCAGCGCCCGAGCGGAAAGGGACGGACAGAATCCAACTCCCTCTGGAAACACCATATATTTT
few,TRBD2,TRBJ2-5,TRBV12-3/TRBV12-4,CASSRTSGSRETQYF,TGTGCCAGCAGCCGGACTAGCGGGAGTCGAGAGACCCAGTACTTC
.,.,TRBJ2-2,TRBV20-1,CSARDVSYTGELFF,TGCAGTGCTAGAGACGTCTCCTACACCGGGGAGCTGTTTTTT
.,.,TRBJ1-5,TRBV3-1,CASSHEAGANQPQHF,TGTGCCAGCAGCCACGAGGCGGGGGCCAATCAGCCCCAGCATTTT
.,TRBD2,TRBJ2-1,TRBV13,CASSSRGTSGEGSYNEQFF,TGTGCCAGCAGCTCCCGTGGGACTAGCGGCGAGGGCTCCTACAATGAGCAGTTCTTC